These 32 T cell receptor beta chains were sequenced from one sample in a study of read filtering for tumor transcriptome and immune sequencing. The library was built from 400 ng RNA with molecular barcoded adaptors for alpha/delta and beta/gamma chains. TCRdb re-called the reads through MiXCR, storing one row per CDR3 protein. Found here are 35,000 to 50,000 distinct CDR3 sequences, 15% to 20% of them singletons; the top ten hold over 35%. The sample was a population of CD138-negative cells sorted from bone marrow. The receptors here all came from a donor aged 40 or older with multiple myeloma.

This clonotype was recorded many times. The chain employs TRBV27 and TRBJ2-1; 11 bases fit TRBD2. This CDR3 is 15 amino acids long. The germline CDR1 and CDR2 sequences are MNHEY and SMNVEV (reference sequence). The V segment lost 5 bases and the J segment 7 bases; nucleotides outside the gene matches: 7. The CDR3 region has the DNA TGTGCCAGCAGTCAAACTAGCGGGAGTAGGAATGAGCAGTTCTTC. This translates into CASSQTSGSRNEQFF.

The CDR3 sequence is CSGPGEGTEAFF. The CDR3 nucleotides read TGCAGCGGCCCCGGGGAGGGCACTGAAGCTTTCTTT. This sequence joins TRBV29-1 and TRBJ1-1; D uncertain. Trimming shortened V by 7 bases and J by 4 bases, and 13 bases separated the two germline ends. CDR1 and CDR2 (germline): SQVTM, ANQGSEA. The CDR3 extends over 12 amino acids.

A remark on this clonotype: Since a much larger clone is just one base distant, this may be a read error. The chain carries TRBV18 and TRBJ2-2; 8 bases map to TRBD1. The CDR3 is 14 residues long. The V gene's germline CDR1 is KGHSH and CDR2 LQKENI. CDR3 loop: CASSPDRVTGGLFF. Here the CDR3 DNA reads TGTGCCAGCTCACCGGACAGGGTCACCGGGGGGCTGTTTTTT.

The V and J genes are TRBV28 and TRBJ2-7; D unclear. Germline V gives CDR1 MDHEN, CDR2 SYDVKM. CDR3 length: 12 amino acids. Trimming removed 4 bases from V and 5 bases from J, with 9 bases in between. CDR3 DNA sequence: TGTGCCAGCAGTTGGCGCCAAGACGAGCAGTACTTC. Its translation is CASSWRQDEQYF.

This clonotype was counted between two and nine times. V gene TRBV28 combines with J gene TRBJ1-2; D unresolved. CDR3 length: 15 residues. Germline CDR1 reads MDHEN; CDR2 reads SYDVKM. The V end lost 6 bases, the J end lost 4 bases, and 18 bases lay between the germline ends. This chain's CDR3 is CASSLRHGVGYGYTF. In nucleotides, the CDR3 is TGTGCCAGCAGCCTCCGACACGGGGTCGGCTATGGCTACACCTTC.

This clonotype has only a few counts. The CDR3 DNA reads TGTGCCAGTAGTATTCCCCCGCGGACGCAGAGCAATCAGCCCCAGCATTTT. It translates to CASSIPPRTQSNQPQHF. This sequence joins TRBV19 and TRBJ1-5; D gene ambiguous. The CDR3 contains 17 residues. Trimming stripped 3 bases from V and 1 base from J, with 16 bases between. Germline assignment: CDR1 LNHDA and CDR2 SQIVND (reference sequence).

This clonotype has a count of ten or more. This chain connects TRBV6-1 to TRBJ2-2; D gene uncertain. The V and J ends lost 4 bases and 3 bases respectively, with 9 bases between them. The germline V gene encodes CDR1 MNHNS and CDR2 SASEGT. The length of the CDR3 is 14 residues. The CDR3 bases are TGTGCCAGCAGTGCTGCTTTGGACACCGGGGAGCTGTTTTTT. Encoded protein: CASSAALDTGELFF.

This clonotype was recorded at least ten times. The gene calls are TRBV28 and TRBJ2-7, with D unresolved. This CDR3 spans 16 amino acids. Germline CDR1 is MDHEN and CDR2 is SYDVKM. V was pared by 2 bases and J by 2 bases, with 16 bases between. CDR3 in amino acids: CASSLASTITPYEQYF. The CDR3 coding sequence is TGTGCCAGCAGTTTAGCCAGTACTATAACCCCCTACGAGCAGTACTTC.

The sample holds many counts of this clonotype. The rearrangement joins TRBV6-1 to TRBJ1-5; the match to TRBD1 covers 8 bases. The CDR3 covers 14 residues. CDR1 is MNHNS, CDR2 SASEGT, per germline. V gave up 6 bases and J gave up 2 bases; unmatched junction bases: 3. The CDR3 sequence: CASRGQGGNQPQHF. CDR3 bases: TGTGCCAGCAGAGGACAGGGAGGCAATCAGCCCCAGCATTTT.

This clonotype has only a few counts. The chain is built from TRBV27 and TRBJ2-1, with D possibly being TRBD2 (5 bases). CDR3 size: 13 residues. CDR1 and CDR2 (germline): MNHEY, SMNVEV (reference sequence). Trimming stripped 2 bases from V and 6 bases from J, with 8 bases between. The CDR3 nucleotides are TGTGCCAGCAGTTTACGGGGTGTCAATGAGCAGTTCTTC. Its translation: CASSLRGVNEQFF.

The V gene is TRBV6-1, the J gene TRBJ2-2, with no clear D. Trimming removed 2 bases at V and 8 bases at J, with 12 bases between. Germline values: CDR1 MNHNS, CDR2 SASEGT. The CDR3 loop spans 14 amino acids. For the CDR3, the DNA is TGTGCCAGCAGTGAAATGCAGGTTTTTGGGGAGCTGTTTTTT. It translates to CASSEMQVFGELFF.

This clonotype was counted ten times or more. The chain combines TRBV3-1 with TRBJ2-1; D ambiguous. This CDR3 comprises 12 residues. Germline V lookup: CDR1 LGHDT, CDR2 YNNKEL (reference sequence). V lost 2 bases and J lost 7, with 6 bases in between. The CDR3 region is CASSQLVNEQFF. CDR3 sequence (DNA): TGTGCCAGCAGCCAACTGGTAAATGAGCAGTTCTTC.

The chain combines TRBV7-2 with TRBJ2-1; D is undetermined. Trimming removed 5 bases from V and 3 bases from J, with 14 bases in between. The CDR3 consists of 15 residues. CDR1 and CDR2 (germline): SGHTA, FQGNSA. The CDR3 loop reads CASSVGPADYNEQFF. CDR3 DNA: TGTGCCAGCAGCGTGGGCCCAGCAGACTACAATGAGCAGTTCTTC.

This clonotype came up many times. The V and J genes are TRBV19 and TRBJ2-2; D gene ambiguous. Germline assignment: CDR1 LNHDA and CDR2 SQIVND (reference sequence). V was pared by 3 bases and J by 4 bases, with 9 bases between. The CDR3 has 14 amino acids. The CDR3 loop is CASSIGPATGELFF. As DNA, the CDR3 is TGTGCCAGTAGTATCGGTCCAGCCACCGGGGAGCTGTTTTTT.

Comment on this clonotype: It is likely a read error: a sequence one base away is far more abundant. The genes are TRBV6-1 and TRBJ1-1, with D possibly matching TRBD1 (6 bases). CDR3 size: 18 residues. From germline, CDR1 is MNHNS and CDR2 SASEGT. The CDR3 sequence: CGSSYMGTQGKLNTEAFF. Here the CDR3 DNA reads TGTGGCAGCAGTTATATGGGGACACAGGGAAAGTTGAACACTGAAGCTTTCTTT.

This clonotype was recorded a few times. The rearrangement joins TRBV7-9 to TRBJ2-1, with TRBD2 identical over 7 bases. The CDR3 loop spans 14 amino acids. V trimming: 0 bases; J trimming: 7 bases; junction bases outside the gene matches: 3. In germline, CDR1 is SEHNR, CDR2 FQNEAQ (reference sequence). The CDR3 nucleotides are TGTGCCAGCAGCTTAGCGGGAGGGAATAATGAGCAGTTCTTC. Translating it yields CASSLAGGNNEQFF.

The chain carries TRBV20-1 and TRBJ1-5; 9 nucleotides align to TRBD1. V shed 3 bases and J 4 bases; nucleotides not matched to a gene: 1. The CDR3 loop spans 13 amino acids. Germline assignment: CDR1 DFQATT and CDR2 SNEGSKA (reference sequence). The CDR3 DNA follows: TGCAGTGCTAGTGGGACAGGGAATCAGCCCCAGCATTTT. Protein: CSASGTGNQPQHF.

Many counts were recorded for this clonotype. CDR3 nucleotides: TGTGCCAGCAGCTACGACAGGCTAGCCAAAAACATTCAGTACTTC. It codes for CASSYDRLAKNIQYF. This chain connects TRBV7-9 to TRBJ2-4; possible D gene TRBD1, 6 bases. Germline V lookup: CDR1 SEHNR, CDR2 FQNEAQ (reference sequence). The CDR3 totals 15 residues. The V and J ends lost 4 bases and 0 bases respectively, with 10 bases between them.

A word on this clonotype: This may come from a read error, since a much larger clone is one base off. The V call is TRBV20-1, the J call TRBJ2-7; D is perhaps TRBD1 (5 bases). Germline V gives CDR1 DFQATT, CDR2 SNEGSKA (reference sequence). The length of the CDR3 is 14 residues. Between the trimmed V and J ends, which lost 2 bases and 2 bases, there was a span of 13 bases. In DNA form, the CDR3 reads TGCAGTGCTAGAAGGATGAACAGGACCTACGAGCAGTACTTC. Its protein product is CSARRMNRTYEQYF.

This clonotype showed up many times. The chain has TRBV7-2 and TRBJ2-4; tentative D call: TRBD2 (6 bases). The germline V and J ends were trimmed by 6 bases and 6 bases, with 15 bases remaining between them. The germline V gene has CDR1 SGHTA and CDR2 FQGNSA. The CDR3 loop spans 14 amino acids. The CDR3 protein is CASSHTGLINIQYF. CDR3 DNA: TGTGCCAGCAGTCATACGGGACTCATAAACATTCAGTACTTC. Supplemented by reference TRBV7-2 and TRBJ2-4, the full variable domain reads GAGVSQSPSNKVTEKGKDVELRCDPISGHTALYWYRQSLGQGLEFLIYFQGNSAPDKSGLPSDRFSAERTGGSVSTLTIQRTQQEDSAVYLCASSHTGLINIQYFGAGTRLSVL.

In its sample, this clonotype was seen a few times. V and J are TRBV28 and TRBJ1-1, with 7 nucleotides matching TRBD1. J lost 1 base, V lost 7 bases, and 6 bases had no gene match. CDR3 length equals 14 residues. Germline CDR1 and CDR2: MDHEN and SYDVKM. The chain's CDR3 is CASTGDRENTEAFF. In DNA form, the CDR3 reads TGTGCCAGCACCGGAGACAGGGAGAACACTGAAGCTTTCTTT.

A note on this clonotype: The missing conserved phenylalanine or tryptophan at the end of this CDR3 makes a read error likely. The DNA is omitted, as the CDR3 cannot be located on it reliably, and the CDR3 follows TCRdb's listing. The chain uses TRBV6-2 or TRBV6-3 and TRBJ2-7; TRBD1 is the table's D call, not checked against the DNA. The CDR3 sequence runs 15 residues, both termini included. The V gene's germline CDR1 is MNHEY and CDR2 SVGEGT. CDR3 residues: CASSLLQGAVRGKYL.

Remarks on this clonotype: The junction does not match germline at one end; this may be a read error. This chain links TRBV5-1 with TRBJ2-5; possibly TRBD2 for D (6 bases). The CDR3 extends over 17 amino acids. CDR1 is SGHRS, CDR2 YFSETQ, per germline. In nucleotides, the CDR3 is TGCGCCAGCAGTTTGGCCCTCCTTGGCGGGAACCAAGAGACCCAGTACTTC. As protein: CASSLALLGGNQETQYF.

Points on this clonotype: A much larger clone differs from this one at a single base, so this may be a read error. A read error is likely, as this CDR3 ends without the conserved phenylalanine or tryptophan. This chain uses TRBV7-6 with TRBJ2-3; D is unresolved. Trimming took 1 base from V and 1 from J, leaving 6 bases between them. The CDR3 loop spans 14 amino acids. The germline V gene encodes CDR1 SGHVS and CDR2 FNYEAQ. The CDR3 sequence: CASSLGLGTDTQYL. The CDR3 DNA sequence: TGTGCCAGCAGCTTAGGGCTAGGCACAGATACGCAGTATCTT.

This clonotype occurred a few times. This likely comes from a read error, as the CDR3 has no conserved phenylalanine or tryptophan at its end. The gene calls are TRBV5-4 and TRBJ2-7; the D gene is possibly TRBD2 (6 bases). CDR3 length equals 14 residues. CDR1 SGHNT and CDR2 YYREEE come from the germline V gene (reference sequence). V was cut by 4 bases and J by 3 bases, with 14 bases left in between. For the CDR3, the DNA is TGTGCCAGCAGCCCTAGTGCGGGGCTCTACGAGCAGTACCTC. This encodes CASSPSAGLYEQYL.

The sample holds many counts of this clonotype. The J gene is TRBJ1-1, the V gene TRBV9; TRBD1 matches at 8 bases. J gave up 0 bases and V 0 bases, and 10 bases lay outside the gene matches. The length of the CDR3 is 18 residues. Per the germline V gene, CDR1 is SGDLS and CDR2 is YYNGEE. The CDR3 DNA reads as TGTGCCAGCAGCGTAGACCCCGACAGGGGATGGATGAACACTGAAGCTTTCTTT. This translates into CASSVDPDRGWMNTEAFF.

This clonotype was seen ten or more times. The chain recombines TRBV7-2 with TRBJ1-2; unclear D gene. Germline V gene lookup returns CDR1 SGHTA and CDR2 FQGNSA. The CDR3 has 13 amino acids. Trimming removed 0 bases at V and 7 bases at J, with 9 bases between. CDR3 amino acids: CASSLAWGSGYTF. CDR3 sequence (DNA): TGTGCCAGCAGCTTAGCGTGGGGTTCTGGCTACACCTTC.

As regards this clonotype: This may be a read error, as it is one base from a much larger clone. This rearrangement joins TRBV2 to TRBJ1-5; 7 bases map to TRBD1. The CDR3 is 17 amino acids. CDR1 is SNHLY, CDR2 FYNNEI, per germline. The CDR3 DNA follows: TGTGCCAGCTGTGATGAGTTATGGACAGGAAGCAATCAGCCCCAGCATTTT. This sequence encodes CASCDELWTGSNQPQHF.

In this sample, this clonotype turned up many times. V and J are TRBV3-1 and TRBJ1-1; D is undetermined. The germline V gene has CDR1 LGHDT and CDR2 YNNKEL (reference sequence). Trimming stripped 4 bases from V and 7 bases from J, with 13 bases between. The CDR3 is 13 residues long. The CDR3, as DNA: TGTGCCAGCAGCCCGACGGACTGGAATGAAGCTTTCTTT. This gives the protein CASSPTDWNEAFF.

The chain's CDR3 is CASSLTGTGELFF. CDR3 DNA: TGTGCCAGCAGCTTGACGGGGACCGGGGAGCTGTTTTTT. The rearrangement joins TRBV7-3 to TRBJ2-2, with a possible D match to TRBD2 (5 bases). CDR1 SGHTA and CDR2 FQGTGA come from the germline V gene. CDR3 length: 13 residues. V lost 3 bases to trimming and J lost 5 bases, with 7 bases between them.

This clonotype has at least ten counts. This chain uses TRBV28 with TRBJ2-5, with D possibly TRBD2 on 5 matching bases. CDR3 length: 13 amino acids. Trimming removed 2 bases from V and 5 bases from J, with 9 bases in between. The germline V gene encodes CDR1 MDHEN and CDR2 SYDVKM. The CDR3 DNA sequence: TGTGCCAGCAGTTTAGGGGAGCCCGAGACCCAGTACTTC. Translated: CASSLGEPETQYF.

This clonotype was seen ten or more times. Possible read error: a much larger clone is one base away. The chain has TRBV12-3 or TRBV12-4 and TRBJ2-1, with 7 bases matching TRBD2. The CDR3 has 14 amino acids. V was pared by 9 bases and J by 4 bases, with 9 bases of the junction left unmatched. CDR3 residues: CASRTGGGYNEQFF. CDR3 nucleotide sequence: TGTGCCAGTAGGACTGGCGGGGGTTACAATGAGCAGTTCTTC.